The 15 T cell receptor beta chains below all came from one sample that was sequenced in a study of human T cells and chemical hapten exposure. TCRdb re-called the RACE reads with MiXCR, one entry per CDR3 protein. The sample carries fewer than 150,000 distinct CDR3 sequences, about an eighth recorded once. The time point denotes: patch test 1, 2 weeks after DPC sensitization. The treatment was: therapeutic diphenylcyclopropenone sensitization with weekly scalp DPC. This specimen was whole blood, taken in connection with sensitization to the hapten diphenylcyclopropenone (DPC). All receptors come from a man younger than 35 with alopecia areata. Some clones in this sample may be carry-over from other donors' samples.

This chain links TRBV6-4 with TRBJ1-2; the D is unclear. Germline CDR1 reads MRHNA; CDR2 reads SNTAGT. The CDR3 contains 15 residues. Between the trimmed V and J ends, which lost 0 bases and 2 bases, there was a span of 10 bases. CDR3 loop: CASSDSAGGNYGYTF. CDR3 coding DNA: TGTGCCAGCAGTGACTCTGCTGGAGGGAACTATGGCTACACCTTC.

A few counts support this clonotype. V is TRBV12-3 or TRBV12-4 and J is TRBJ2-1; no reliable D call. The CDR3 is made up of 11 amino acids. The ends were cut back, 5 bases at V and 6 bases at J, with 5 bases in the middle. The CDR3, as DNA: TGTGCCAGCAGTGCGCCCAATGAGCAGTTCTTC. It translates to CASSAPNEQFF.

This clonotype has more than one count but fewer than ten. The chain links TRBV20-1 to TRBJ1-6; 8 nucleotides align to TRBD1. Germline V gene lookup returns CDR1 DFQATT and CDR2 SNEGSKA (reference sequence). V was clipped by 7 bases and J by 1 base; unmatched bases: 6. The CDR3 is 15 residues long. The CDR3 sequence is CSVSGGISYNSPLHF. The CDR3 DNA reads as TGCAGTGTTTCAGGGGGCATATCCTATAATTCACCCCTCCACTTT.

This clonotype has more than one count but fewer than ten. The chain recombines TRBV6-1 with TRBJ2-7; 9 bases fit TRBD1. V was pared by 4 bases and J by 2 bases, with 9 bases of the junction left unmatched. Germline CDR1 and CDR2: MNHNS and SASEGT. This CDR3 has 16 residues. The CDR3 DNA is TGTGCCAGCAGTGCAGACCCGGGACAGGGAACCTACGAGCAGTACTTC. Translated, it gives CASSADPGQGTYEQYF.

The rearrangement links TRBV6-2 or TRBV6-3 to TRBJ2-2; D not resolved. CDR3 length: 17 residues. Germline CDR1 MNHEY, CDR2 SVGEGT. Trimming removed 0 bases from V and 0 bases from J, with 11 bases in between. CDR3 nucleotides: TGTGCCAGCAGTTACTCGACCCCCATACCGAACACCGGGGAGCTGTTTTTT. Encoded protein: CASSYSTPIPNTGELFF.

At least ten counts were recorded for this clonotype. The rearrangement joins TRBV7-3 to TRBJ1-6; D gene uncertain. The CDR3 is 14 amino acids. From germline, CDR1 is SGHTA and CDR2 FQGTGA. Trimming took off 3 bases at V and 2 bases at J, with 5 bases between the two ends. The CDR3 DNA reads TGTGCCAGCAGCTTGGCAGCCTATAATTCACCCCTCCACTTT. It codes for CASSLAAYNSPLHF.

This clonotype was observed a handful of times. CDR3 region: CASRDTYEQYV. The CDR3 DNA reads as TGTGCCAGCAGGGATACCTACGAGCAGTACGTC. This chain joins TRBV2 and TRBJ2-7; D gene ambiguous. Germline lookup yields CDR1 SNHLY and CDR2 FYNNEI. Trimming cost V 6 bases and J 2 bases, with 5 bases left between them. The CDR3 sequence is 11 residues long.

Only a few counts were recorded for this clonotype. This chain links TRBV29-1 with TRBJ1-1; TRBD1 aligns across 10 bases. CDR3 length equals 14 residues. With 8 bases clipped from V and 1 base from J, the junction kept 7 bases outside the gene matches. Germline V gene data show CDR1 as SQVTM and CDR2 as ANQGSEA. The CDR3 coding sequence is TGCAGCCTTGGACAGGGGGGGCCGAACACTGAAGCTTTCTTT. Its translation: CSLGQGGPNTEAFF.

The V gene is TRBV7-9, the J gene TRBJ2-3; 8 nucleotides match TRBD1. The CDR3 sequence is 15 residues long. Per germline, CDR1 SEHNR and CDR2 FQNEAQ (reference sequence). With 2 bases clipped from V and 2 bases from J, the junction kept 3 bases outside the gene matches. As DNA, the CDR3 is TGTGCCAGCAGCTTAAACAGGGGGAACACAGATACGCAGTATTTT. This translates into CASSLNRGNTDTQYF.

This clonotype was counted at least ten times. Written as DNA, the CDR3 is TGCGCCAGCAGCCAAGGGGTAGTGGGCTACGAGCAGTACTTC. As protein: CASSQGVVGYEQYF. This chain links TRBV4-3 with TRBJ2-7; D not resolved. This CDR3 is 14 amino acids long. Trimming shortened V by 1 base and J by 3 bases, and 10 bases separated the two germline ends. Germline-derived CDR1 and CDR2 are LGHNA and YSLEER.

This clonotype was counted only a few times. The CDR3 sequence is CASSQGYGADRTQYF. CDR3 DNA: TGTGCCAGCAGCCAAGGCTACGGAGCGGATCGAACCCAGTACTTC. This chain links TRBV3-1 with TRBJ2-5; D is perhaps TRBD2 (5 bases). Trimming left V 1 base short and J 8 bases short, with 17 bases between. Germline V gene sequence: CDR1 LGHDT, CDR2 YNNKEL (reference sequence). The CDR3 is made up of 15 amino acids.

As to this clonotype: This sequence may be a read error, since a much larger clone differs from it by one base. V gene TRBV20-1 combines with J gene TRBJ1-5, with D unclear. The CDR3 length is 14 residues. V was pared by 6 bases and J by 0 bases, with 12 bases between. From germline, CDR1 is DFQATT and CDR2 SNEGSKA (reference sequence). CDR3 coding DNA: TGCAGTGCCATAGCGGGCTTTAGCAATCAGCCCCAGCATTTT. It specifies CSAIAGFSNQPQHF.

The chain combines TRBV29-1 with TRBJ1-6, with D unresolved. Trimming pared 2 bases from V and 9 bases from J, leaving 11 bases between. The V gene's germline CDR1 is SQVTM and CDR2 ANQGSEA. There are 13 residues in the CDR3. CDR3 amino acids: CSVEPFVGSPLHF. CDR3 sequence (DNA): TGCAGCGTTGAACCATTTGTGGGTTCACCCCTCCACTTT.

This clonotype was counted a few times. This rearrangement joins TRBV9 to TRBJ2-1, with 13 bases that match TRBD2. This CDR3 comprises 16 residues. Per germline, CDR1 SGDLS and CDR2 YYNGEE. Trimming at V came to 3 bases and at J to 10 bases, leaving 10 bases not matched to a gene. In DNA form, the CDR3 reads TGTGCCAGCAGCGCCCGCGGACTAGCGGGGGATAGCGAGCAGTTCTTC. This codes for CASSARGLAGDSEQFF.

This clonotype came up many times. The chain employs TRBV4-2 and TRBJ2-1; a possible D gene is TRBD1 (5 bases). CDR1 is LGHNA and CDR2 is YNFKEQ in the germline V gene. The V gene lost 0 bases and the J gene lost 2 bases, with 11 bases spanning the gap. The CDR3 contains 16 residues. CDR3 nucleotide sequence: TGTGCCAGCAGCCAAGATCGACAGAGAACCTACAATGAGCAGTTCTTC. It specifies CASSQDRQRTYNEQFF.